The sequence of this TCR beta chain was determined in a study of T-cell memory formation after mild COVID-19. Study-wide findings and caveats: Clones contracting across day 15 to 85 had a balanced CD4/CD8 profile; later expanding clones leaned CD4+.

On this clonotype: The antigen remains undetermined.

From germline, CDR1 is MDHEN and CDR2 SYDVKM. Trimming took off 5 bases at V and 1 base at J, with 11 bases between the two ends. This CDR3 is 14 amino acids long. From 5'RACE with constant-segment primers came TCR alpha and TCR beta cDNA libraries that carried sample barcodes and UMIs. Via MiXCR, TCRdb re-called the 5' RACE reads, giving one row per CDR3 protein. The data hold fewer than 550,000 distinct CDR3 sequences, with about 19% observed a single time. Material for sequencing was PBMCs or a T cell subset sorted from them (not recorded which). The rearrangement joins TRBV28 to TRBJ1-1, with D perhaps matching TRBD1 (5 bases). The sequence was obtained from an adult woman who had mild COVID-19 (a few samples of this study predate the infection). Cell type and time point are not known. In DNA, the CDR3 is TGTGCCAGCAGTCGAGGACAAAAGAACACTGAAGCTTTCTTT. Its protein is CASSRGQKNTEAFF.